The 26 T cell receptor beta chains listed next were all sequenced from one sample in a study of OX40 agonist ivuxolimab in advanced cancers. Measured with immunoSEQ multiplex PCR; TCRdb has only the in-frame clones, and not every one. The table shows tens of thousands of clones, with just over 85% occurring only once. The sequences come from CD4+ or CD8+ T cells sorted from blood, collected in a trial of the OX40 agonist ivuxolimab. The receptors originated from an adult with an advanced solid tumor such as melanoma, head and neck, liver or kidney cancer.

The J gene is TRBJ1-3, the V gene TRBV9, with D hard to call. V lost 0 bases, J lost 9 bases, and 10 bases lay in between. Germline V gene lookup returns CDR1 SGDLS and CDR2 YYNGEE. The CDR3 has 13 residues. The CDR3 region has the DNA TGTGCCAGCAGCGTAGACCCAGGCTCCACCATATATTTT. This encodes CASSVDPGSTIYF.

The genes are TRBV6-5 and TRBJ2-5; a possible D gene is TRBD2 (6 bases). Per germline, CDR1 MNHEY and CDR2 SVGAGI. This CDR3 comprises 16 residues. V was cut by 4 bases and J by 4 bases, with 19 bases left in between. The CDR3 is CASSSTATSKRETQYF. The DNA for the CDR3 is TGTGCCAGCAGTTCCACGGCGACTAGTAAGAGAGAGACCCAGTACTTC.

The chain joins TRBV7-9 to TRBJ2-7; D remains ambiguous. The CDR3 covers 13 residues. Trimming took 5 bases from V and 3 from J, leaving 11 bases between them. CDR1 is SEHNR and CDR2 is FQNEAQ in the germline V gene (reference sequence). The CDR3: CASSLKGGYEQYF. In nucleotides, the CDR3 is TGTGCCAGCAGCCTCAAGGGTGGCTACGAGCAGTACTTC.

J is TRBJ1-2 and V is TRBV27, with D tentatively TRBD1 (6 bases). Germline V CDR1 and CDR2: MNHEY, SMNVEV (reference sequence). The CDR3 is made up of 16 amino acids. V lost 1 base and J 5 bases, leaving 17 bases between the germline ends. CDR3 sequence reads: CASSLYGKDSLYGYTF. CDR3 DNA sequence: TGTGCCAGCAGTTTATACGGAAAGGACAGCTTATATGGCTACACCTTC.

This clone was recorded once. The rearrangement links TRBV19 to TRBJ1-5, with 11 bases that match TRBD1. The CDR3 contains 15 residues. J gave up 7 bases and V 6 bases, and 8 bases lay outside the gene matches. Germline assignment: CDR1 LNHDA and CDR2 SQIVND (reference sequence). In nucleotides, the CDR3 is TGTGCCAGTAGACCCGGGACAGGGGGAGAACAGCCCCAGCATTTT. Translated, it gives CASRPGTGGEQPQHF.

This clone was counted a few times. The chain is built from TRBV6-6 and TRBJ1-5; D not resolved. Germline CDR1 and CDR2: MNHNY and SVGAGI (reference sequence). This CDR3 contains 10 residues. V was clipped by 7 bases and J by 7 bases, with 5 bases between them. The CDR3 nucleotides are TGTGCCAGCAATGGACAGCCCCAGCATTTT. It specifies CASNGQPQHF.

V and J are TRBV7-9 and TRBJ1-4; 9 nucleotides line up with TRBD1. Germline V gene sequence: CDR1 SEHNR, CDR2 FQNEAQ (reference sequence). V was clipped by 4 bases and J by 1 base; unmatched bases: 7. The CDR3 is made up of 17 amino acids. The CDR3 loop is CASSSGTGSGTNEKLFF. The CDR3, as DNA: TGTGCCAGCAGCTCCGGGACAGGGTCAGGAACTAATGAAAAACTGTTTTTT.

The chain recombines TRBV10-1 with TRBJ1-1; D uncertain. The V end lost 4 bases, the J end lost 7 bases, and 16 bases lay between the germline ends. Germline-derived CDR1 and CDR2 are WNHNN and SYGVQD (reference sequence). The CDR3 is made up of 14 amino acids. CDR3 sequence reads: CASSVGRGSGEAFF. The CDR3 DNA reads TGCGCCAGCAGTGTGGGTCGGGGAAGCGGTGAAGCTTTCTTT.

The genes are TRBV15 and TRBJ1-5, with 7 bases fitting TRBD1. After removal of 3 bases from V and 2 bases from J, the junction contained 7 bases not matched to a gene. Germline CDR1 is LNHNV and CDR2 is YYDKDF (reference sequence). The CDR3 covers 16 residues. The CDR3 sequence is CATSRGQFYGNQPQHF. The CDR3 nucleotides are TGTGCCACCAGCAGGGGACAGTTCTACGGCAATCAGCCCCAGCATTTT.

This chain uses TRBV9 with TRBJ2-7; D assignment may be TRBD1 or TRBD2 (6 bases each). V gave up 4 bases and J gave up 3 bases, with 17 bases separating them. Looked up from germline, CDR1 is SGDLS and CDR2 is YYNGEE. CDR3 size: 15 residues. The CDR3 DNA reads TGTGCCAGCAGCCCTAGTAGAGGGGGAGGCTACGAGCAGTACTTC. It specifies CASSPSRGGGYEQYF. Combining the CDR3 with reference TRBV9 and TRBJ2-7 gives the whole variable domain DSGVTQTPKHLITATGQRVTLRCSPRSGDLSVYWYQQSLDQGLQFLIQYYNGEERAKGNILERFSAQQFPDLHSELNLSSLELGDSALYFCASSPSRGGGYEQYFGPGTRLTVT.

The chain links TRBV7-2 to TRBJ2-2; 8 bases agree with TRBD2. Germline trimming cut 7 bases from V and 5 bases from J; bases unmatched to any gene: 9. Germline CDR1 and CDR2: SGHTA and FQGNSA. The CDR3 length is 15 residues. CDR3 protein: CASTQLGLGTGELFF. CDR3 DNA: TGTGCCAGCACGCAACTGGGACTAGGAACCGGGGAGCTGTTTTTT.

Concerning this clone itself: Different DNA sequences within this sample yield the same CDR3. The chain employs TRBV30 and TRBJ1-2, with D possibly matching TRBD1 (5 bases). CDR3 size: 15 residues. Germline loops: CDR1 GTSNPN, CDR2 SVGIG (reference sequence). Trimming cost V 0 bases and J 1 base, with 12 bases left between them. The CDR3 region is CAWSVAGGSNYGYTF. The CDR3 DNA is TGTGCCTGGAGTGTAGCGGGGGGAAGTAACTATGGCTACACCTTC. Full variable domain (remainder filled in from reference TRBV30 and TRBJ1-2): SQTIHQWPATLVQPVGSPLSLECTVEGTSNPNLYWYRQAAGRGLQLLFYSVGIGQISSEVPQNLSASRPQDRQFILSSKKLLLSDSGFYLCAWSVAGGSNYGYTFGSGTRLTVV.

This chain joins TRBV18 and TRBJ1-1; perhaps TRBD1 as D (5 bases). Germline CDR1 and CDR2: KGHSH and LQKENI. This CDR3 has 17 amino acids. The ends were cut back, 2 bases at V and 3 bases at J, with 19 bases in the middle. The CDR3 DNA sequence: TGTGCCAGCTCACCAAATCTGATCGGGACCTCTCACACTGAAGCTTTCTTT. Translating gives CASSPNLIGTSHTEAFF.

This clone was seen only once. The CDR3 region is CASSLAPGIYGYTF. The CDR3 DNA sequence: TGTGCCAGCAGCTTAGCACCAGGGATCTATGGCTACACCTTC. The chain couples TRBV11-1 to TRBJ1-2, with D perhaps matching TRBD1 (5 bases). In germline, CDR1 is SGHAT, CDR2 FQDESV (reference sequence). The CDR3 is made up of 14 amino acids. Trimming shortened V by 0 bases and J by 4 bases, and 9 bases separated the two germline ends. The whole variable domain, filled in from reference TRBV11-1 and TRBJ1-2, reads EAEVAQSPRYKITEKSQAVAFWCDPISGHATLYWYRQILGQGPELLVQFQDESVVDDSQLPKDRFSAERLKGVDSTLKIQPAELGDSAMYLCASSLAPGIYGYTFGSGTRLTVV.

CDR3 sequence: CASSPGTGPEKLFF. The CDR3 bases are TGCGCCAGCAGCCCCGGGACAGGACCTGAAAAACTGTTTTTT. The rearrangement joins TRBV5-1 to TRBJ1-4; 8 nucleotides line up with TRBD1. Per the germline V gene, CDR1 is SGHRS and CDR2 is YFSETQ. The CDR3 runs to 14 residues. Trimming took 4 bases from V and 7 from J; bases not matched to a gene: 6.

J is TRBJ2-5 and V is TRBV18, with D possibly being TRBD1 (6 bases). CDR1 KGHSH and CDR2 LQKENI come from the germline V gene. CDR3 length: 15 residues. V lost 3 bases, J lost 5 bases, and 16 bases lay in between. CDR3 sequence (DNA): TGTGCCAGCTCACCCCGGGCGACAGGAGGTGAGACCCAGTACTTC. It yields the protein CASSPRATGGETQYF.

The chain uses TRBV18 and TRBJ2-3; 11 nucleotides agree with TRBD2. The CDR3 extends over 17 amino acids. Trimming removed 6 bases from V and 2 bases from J; junction bases left unmatched: 10. Germline V lookup: CDR1 KGHSH, CDR2 LQKENI. The CDR3, as DNA: TGTGCCAGCTCCCTCGGGACTAGCGGAAACCCCACAGATACGCAGTATTTT. Protein sequence: CASSLGTSGNPTDTQYF.

The rearrangement links TRBV4-3 to TRBJ1-4; maybe TRBD1 (5 bases). The CDR3 spans 15 residues. Trimming removed 4 bases at V and 6 bases at J, with 15 bases between. Germline V lookup: CDR1 LGHNA, CDR2 YSLEER. Here the CDR3 reads CASSRGAGQDEKLFF. For the CDR3, the DNA is TGCGCCAGCAGCCGTGGGGCAGGGCAGGATGAAAAACTGTTTTTT.

Comments on this clone: The identical CDR3 is also encoded by other nucleotide sequences in the sample. This chain uses TRBV19 with TRBJ2-1; 11 bases agree with TRBD2. CDR1 LNHDA and CDR2 SQIVND come from the germline V gene (reference sequence). V shed 5 bases and J 4 bases; nucleotides not matched to a gene: 1. This CDR3 has 14 residues. The CDR3 DNA reads TGTGCCAGTAGTGGGACTAGCGGATACAATGAGCAGTTCTTC. Protein: CASSGTSGYNEQFF.

The CDR3 DNA sequence: TGTGCCAGCAGAGACAGGGGGCGCGGGGAGCTGTTTTTT. This sequence encodes CASRDRGRGELFF. This chain links TRBV7-2 with TRBJ2-2, with 10 bases lining up with TRBD1. This CDR3 is 13 amino acids long. After removal of 6 bases from V and 7 bases from J, the junction contained 2 bases not matched to a gene. Germline CDR1 reads SGHTA; CDR2 reads FQGNSA.

The chain is built from TRBV6-1 and TRBJ1-2; D is uncertain. The germline CDR1 and CDR2 sequences are MNHNS and SASEGT. This CDR3 is 14 amino acids long. V was clipped by 2 bases and J by 5 bases, with 12 bases between them. CDR3 nucleotides: TGTGCCAGCAGTGAAAGCTCCTTCGGGTATGGCTACACCTTC. It is translated as CASSESSFGYGYTF.

This chain connects TRBV30 to TRBJ1-2, with unresolved D. This CDR3 contains 10 residues. Germline V CDR1 and CDR2: GTSNPN, SVGIG (reference sequence). DNA of the CDR3: TGTGCTTTTGGGAACTATGGCTACACCTTC. It specifies CAFGNYGYTF.

The chain joins TRBV5-1 to TRBJ1-5, with a possible D match to TRBD1 (5 bases). This CDR3 is built from 15 residues. Germline assignment: CDR1 SGHRS and CDR2 YFSETQ. Deletions cut 0 bases from V and 6 bases from J, with 13 bases between. The CDR3 coding sequence is TGCGCCAGCAGCTTGGACGGGGGGGGTACTCAGCCCCAGCATTTT. Protein product: CASSLDGGGTQPQHF.

The chain carries TRBV18 and TRBJ1-3, with TRBD1 identical over 7 bases. The junction had 3 bases not matched to a gene; V was cut back by 4 bases and J by 0 bases. The CDR3 has 15 residues. Germline V gene lookup returns CDR1 KGHSH and CDR2 LQKENI. CDR3 sequence reads: CASSRDRASGNTIYF. The CDR3 nucleotides are TGTGCCAGCTCACGTGACAGGGCCTCTGGAAACACCATATATTTT.

The gene calls are TRBV5-5 and TRBJ1-5; D is unresolved. Germline V gene data show CDR1 as SGHKS and CDR2 as YYEKEE (reference sequence). The length of the CDR3 is 15 residues. V was pared by 2 bases and J by 1 base, with 10 bases between. CDR3 protein: CASSFWTTSNQPQHF. The DNA for the CDR3 is TGTGCCAGCAGCTTCTGGACCACCAGCAATCAGCCCCAGCATTTT.

The sample holds one count of this clone. The chain joins TRBV5-6 to TRBJ2-5; D may correspond to TRBD1 or TRBD2 (5 bases each). The DNA end favors TRBJ2-7, so the J call may be wrong. The CDR3 runs to 14 residues. Germline CDR1 SGHDT, CDR2 YYEEEE. The CDR3 protein is CASSPGTERGEQYF. For the CDR3, the DNA is TGTGCCAGCAGCCCCGGGACGGAAAGAGGCGAGCAGTACTTC.